This is a list of T cell receptor beta chains from one sample in a study of cytomegalovirus exposure and HLA in healthy donors. Measured with immunoSEQ multiplex PCR; TCRdb has only the in-frame clones, and not every one. The sample lists approximately 150,000 clones; roughly 85% were seen once. The sequenced sample was PBMCs. The receptors were sampled from a man aged 40-50 years in good health and CMV-seropositive. Each CDR3 is given with its conserved first and last residue. Each record gives: CDR3 protein, CDR3 DNA, J gene, clone size, V gene, D gene. The D gene is left open where the match is weak. Some rows have no size entry. The others give once, few or many, or a class for an expanded clone.

CDR3aa: CAWSVELLTQYF
CDR3nt: TGTGCCTGGAGTGTCGAGTTGCTGACGCAGTATTTT
j_gene: TRBJ2-3
abundance: NA
v_gene: TRBV30
d_gene: NA

CDR3aa: CASSWEGSAYEQYF
CDR3nt: TGTGCCAGCAGTTGGGAGGGATCGGCCTACGAGCAGTACTTC
j_gene: TRBJ2-7
abundance: NA
v_gene: TRBV28
d_gene: TRBD2

CDR3aa: CATDPMTSGRARANVLTF
CDR3nt: TGTGCCACCGACCCAATGACTAGCGGGAGGGCCAGGGCCAACGTCCTGACTTTC
j_gene: TRBJ2-6
abundance: NA
v_gene: TRBV28
d_gene: TRBD2

CDR3aa: CSVNGQGAVNTEAFF
CDR3nt: TGCAGCGTCAACGGACAGGGGGCGGTTAACACTGAAGCTTTCTTT
j_gene: TRBJ1-1
abundance: NA
v_gene: TRBV29-1
d_gene: TRBD1

CDR3aa: CASSPQGWGGPNEKLFF
CDR3nt: TGTGCCAGCAGCCCCCAAGGTTGGGGAGGTCCCAATGAAAAACTGTTTTTT
j_gene: TRBJ1-4
abundance: NA
v_gene: TRBV9
d_gene: NA

CDR3aa: CASSWDRGYEQYF
CDR3nt: TGTGCCAGCAGCTGGGACAGGGGATACGAGCAGTACTTC
j_gene: TRBJ2-7
abundance: NA
v_gene: TRBV6-5
d_gene: TRBD1

CDR3aa: CASSSLAGERKTQYF
CDR3nt: TGTGCCAGCAGTTCCCTAGCGGGAGAGAGGAAGACCCAGTACTTC
j_gene: TRBJ2-5
abundance: few
v_gene: TRBV11-2
d_gene: TRBD2

CDR3aa: CASSLAAGGRSDTQYF
CDR3nt: TGTGCCAGCAGCTTGGCGGCGGGAGGTCGGTCAGATACGCAGTATTTT
j_gene: TRBJ2-3
abundance: NA
v_gene: TRBV5-8
d_gene: TRBD2

CDR3aa: CASSSQVNYGYTF
CDR3nt: TGTGCCAGCAGTTCTCAGGTTAACTATGGCTACACCTTC
j_gene: TRBJ1-2
abundance: few
v_gene: TRBV27
d_gene: NA

CDR3aa: CASSLLGQTAYGYTF
CDR3nt: TGTGCCAGCAGCTTGCTGGGACAGACGGCCTATGGCTACACCTTC
j_gene: TRBJ1-2
abundance: NA
v_gene: TRBV5-8
d_gene: TRBD1

CDR3aa: CASSDRGLLEPQHF
CDR3nt: TGTGCCAGCAGCGACAGGGGGCTCCTTGAGCCCCAGCATTTT
j_gene: TRBJ1-5
abundance: NA
v_gene: TRBV7-2
d_gene: TRBD1

CDR3aa: CASSLDPGRGAFF
CDR3nt: TGTGCCAGCAGCTTAGATCCGGGTCGGGGAGCTTTCTTT
j_gene: TRBJ1-1
abundance: few
v_gene: TRBV11-2
d_gene: NA

CDR3aa: CASSSLADTQYF
CDR3nt: TGTGCCAGCAGTAGCCTCGCAGATACGCAGTATTTT
j_gene: TRBJ2-3
abundance: NA
v_gene: TRBV2
d_gene: NA

CDR3aa: CASSPVYEQYF
CDR3nt: TGTGCCAGCAGCCCAGTCTACGAGCAGTACTTC
j_gene: TRBJ2-7
abundance: NA
v_gene: TRBV21-1
d_gene: NA

CDR3aa: CASSPPRGTTGADTQYF
CDR3nt: TGTGCCAGCAGTCCTCCGCGGGGGACTACGGGGGCAGATACGCAGTATTTT
j_gene: TRBJ2-3
abundance: NA
v_gene: TRBV27
d_gene: TRBD2

CDR3aa: CASNRQGPSHSGYGYTF
CDR3nt: TGTGCCAGCAACCGACAGGGGCCCTCGCATTCTGGCTATGGCTACACCTTC
j_gene: TRBJ1-2
abundance: NA
v_gene: TRBV9
d_gene: TRBD1

CDR3aa: CASSVAGHGELFF
CDR3nt: TGTGCCAGCAGCGTAGCAGGGCACGGGGAGCTGTTTTTT
j_gene: TRBJ2-2
abundance: NA
v_gene: TRBV9
d_gene: NA

CDR3aa: CASSPQQTDTQYF
CDR3nt: TGTGCCAGTAGTCCTCAACAGACAGATACGCAGTATTTT
j_gene: TRBJ2-3
abundance: few
v_gene: TRBV19
d_gene: NA

CDR3aa: CASSFRQGRADTIYF
CDR3nt: TGCGCCAGCAGCTTCAGACAGGGAAGAGCGGACACCATATATTTT
j_gene: TRBJ1-3
abundance: NA
v_gene: TRBV5-1
d_gene: TRBD1

CDR3aa: CASSVGAGKETQYF
CDR3nt: TGTGCCAGCAGCGTAGGAGCGGGGAAAGAGACCCAGTACTTC
j_gene: TRBJ2-5
abundance: NA
v_gene: TRBV9
d_gene: TRBD2

CDR3aa: CASSLWETQSSDEQFF
CDR3nt: TGTGCCAGCAGCTTATGGGAGACCCAGAGTAGTGATGAGCAGTTCTTC
j_gene: TRBJ2-1
abundance: few
v_gene: TRBV11-3
d_gene: NA

CDR3aa: CASSPGQATNEKLFF
CDR3nt: TGTGCCAGCTCACCCGGTCAGGCAACTAATGAAAAACTGTTTTTT
j_gene: TRBJ1-4
abundance: NA
v_gene: TRBV18
d_gene: NA

CDR3aa: CASSLFQSGTSGSDEQFF
CDR3nt: TGCGCCAGCAGCTTGTTTCAAAGTGGAACTAGCGGGAGCGATGAGCAGTTCTTC
j_gene: TRBJ2-1
abundance: once
v_gene: TRBV5-1
d_gene: TRBD2

CDR3aa: CATSLASTYEQYF
CDR3nt: TGTGCCACGTCACTAGCGTCGACCTACGAGCAGTACTTC
j_gene: TRBJ2-7
abundance: few
v_gene: TRBV13
d_gene: TRBD2

CDR3aa: CSVNLSGTGPYEQYF
CDR3nt: TGCAGCGTTAATCTCTCCGGGACAGGCCCCTACGAGCAGTACTTC
j_gene: TRBJ2-7
abundance: few
v_gene: TRBV29-1
d_gene: TRBD1

CDR3aa: CASSLGGGNEKLFF
CDR3nt: TGTGCCAGCAGCTTGGGGGGAGGTAATGAAAAACTGTTTTTT
j_gene: TRBJ1-4
abundance: NA
v_gene: TRBV7-9
d_gene: NA

CDR3aa: CASSPLPQAFYGYTF
CDR3nt: TGTGCCAGTAGTCCTCTCCCACAGGCCTTCTATGGCTACACCTTC
j_gene: TRBJ1-2
abundance: NA
v_gene: TRBV19
d_gene: NA

CDR3aa: CASSFGTANEQYF
CDR3nt: TGCGCCAGCAGCTTCGGGACAGCCAACGAGCAGTACTTC
j_gene: TRBJ2-7
abundance: NA
v_gene: TRBV5-1
d_gene: TRBD1

CDR3aa: CASSPPERSSYNEQFF
CDR3nt: TGTGCCAGCAGTCCCCCCGAGCGTAGCTCCTACAATGAGCAGTTCTTC
j_gene: TRBJ2-1
abundance: NA
v_gene: TRBV28
d_gene: NA

CDR3aa: CASSFRSLREQYF
CDR3nt: TGTGCCAGCAGTTTTCGTAGCCTTCGGGAGCAGTACTTC
j_gene: TRBJ2-7
abundance: NA
v_gene: TRBV27
d_gene: NA

CDR3aa: CASRDRGGYEQYF
CDR3nt: TGCGCCAGCAGAGACAGGGGTGGTTACGAGCAGTACTTC
j_gene: TRBJ2-7
abundance: NA
v_gene: TRBV10-2
d_gene: TRBD1

CDR3aa: CASSLSQYEQYF
CDR3nt: TGTGCCAGCAGCTTATCACAGTACGAGCAGTACTTC
j_gene: TRBJ2-7
abundance: NA
v_gene: TRBV7-6
d_gene: NA

CDR3aa: CASSPPTGSWTEAFF
CDR3nt: TGTGCCAGCAGCCCACCAACAGGGAGTTGGACTGAAGCTTTCTTT
j_gene: TRBJ1-1
abundance: NA
v_gene: TRBV5-4
d_gene: NA